This TCR beta chain was retrieved from a study of blood T cell repertoires in COVID-19. Turning to the study itself: Acute and convalescent COVID-19 specimens originated in the United States, Italy and Spain. From T cells, B-cell-depleted T cells, or PBMCs came the material, which was cDNA or gDNA.

From germline, CDR1 is MNHEY and CDR2 SMNVEV (reference sequence). This CDR3 is 14 amino acids long. The junction had 3 bases not matched to a gene; V was cut back by 5 bases and J by 6 bases. Authors' data handling: Nucleated cell number was recorded as an estimate derived from reference gene primer amplification. Sequenced by immunoSEQ multiplex PCR; TCRdb stores in-frame clones only, minus some. D and trimming were read from the DNA, whereas the V and J calls and clone size are those reported in that table. Of 150,000 or so clones listed, 84% are singletons. The chain uses TRBV27 and TRBJ2-1; 11 bases line up with TRBD2. The sequenced sample consisted of peripheral blood. The TCR originated in a man between 35 and 55 years old who had recovered from COVID-19. CDR3 loop: CASSPLAGVNEQFF. In nucleotides, the CDR3 is TGTGCCAGCAGTCCACTAGCGGGAGTCAATGAGCAGTTCTTC.